The 27 T cell receptor beta chains below were found in one sample sequenced in a study of blood T cell repertoires in COVID-19. Clones were sequenced by immunoSEQ multiplex PCR, and TCRdb holds only the in-frame ones, with some missing. Found here are hundreds of thousands of clones, about 68% of them singletons; the top ten hold around 3.4%. The specimen was peripheral blood. All receptors come from an elderly woman with acute or convalescent COVID-19.

V gene TRBV9 combines with J gene TRBJ1-3; the D gene is possibly TRBD1 (6 bases). V lost 1 base to trimming and J lost 3 bases, with 11 bases between them. The CDR3 consists of 15 residues. CDR1 and CDR2 from the germline V gene are SGDLS and YYNGEE. The CDR3 sequence is CASSVLGANGNTIYF. As DNA, the CDR3 is TGTGCCAGCAGCGTATTGGGGGCGAATGGAAACACCATATATTTT.

This chain joins TRBV11-2 and TRBJ2-1; 11 bases are shared with TRBD2. The CDR3 contains 17 residues. J was trimmed by 4 bases and V by 5 bases; bases with no gene match: 10. The germline gives CDR1 SGHAT, CDR2 FQNNGV. CDR3: CASSTPSGRRIYNEQFF. CDR3 coding DNA: TGTGCCAGCAGCACCCCTAGCGGGAGGAGGATTTACAATGAGCAGTTCTTC.

V gene TRBV7-2 combines with J gene TRBJ2-2; unclear D gene. Trimming left V 5 bases short and J 4 bases short, with 5 bases between. This CDR3 region has 12 residues. CDR1 SGHTA and CDR2 FQGNSA come from the germline V gene. The CDR3 nucleotides are TGTGCCAGCAGCCTCCTCACCGGGGAGCTGTTTTTT. Its protein product is CASSLLTGELFF. Full variable domain (rest looked up from reference TRBV7-2 and TRBJ2-2): GAGVSQSPSNKVTEKGKDVELRCDPISGHTALYWYRQSLGQGLEFLIYFQGNSAPDKSGLPSDRFSAERTGGSVSTLTIQRTQQEDSAVYLCASSLLTGELFFGEGSRLTVL.

This sequence joins TRBV18 and TRBJ2-7; 7 bases are shared with TRBD2. CDR1 is KGHSH, CDR2 LQKENI, per germline. The CDR3 has 14 residues. V was clipped by 3 bases and J by 9 bases; unmatched bases: 11. The CDR3 spells CASSPGLRGEVQYF. The CDR3 coding sequence is TGTGCCAGCTCACCGGGACTTCGGGGGGAAGTGCAGTACTTC.

The chain has TRBV2 and TRBJ1-5, with no clear D. Germline CDR1 is SNHLY and CDR2 is FYNNEI. The CDR3 extends over 14 amino acids. V dropped 4 bases and J dropped 1 base, with 8 bases sitting between them. CDR3 amino acids: CASSGFRSNQPQHF. The DNA of the CDR3 is TGTGCCAGCAGTGGATTCAGGAGCAATCAGCCCCAGCATTTT. The full variable domain, with the rest looked up from reference TRBV2 and TRBJ1-5, is EPEVTQTPSHQVTQMGQEVILRCVPISNHLYFYWYRQILGQKVEFLVSFYNNEISEKSEIFDDQFSVERPDGSNFTLKIRSTKLEDSAMYFCASSGFRSNQPQHFGDGTRLSIL.

The chain recombines TRBV7-2 with TRBJ1-1, with a possible D match to TRBD1 (5 bases). This CDR3 has 15 residues. Per the germline V gene, CDR1 is SGHTA and CDR2 is FQGNSA. Trimming stripped 1 base from V and 3 bases from J, with 12 bases between. The CDR3 spells CASSLEIARDTEAFF. CDR3 nucleotides: TGTGCCAGCAGCTTAGAGATTGCCAGGGACACTGAAGCTTTCTTT.

The gene calls are TRBV4-1 and TRBJ2-7, with 11 bases fitting TRBD1. This CDR3 has 14 residues. J gave up 2 bases and V 4 bases, and 1 base lay outside the gene matches. Germline CDR1 reads MGHRA; CDR2 reads YSYEKL. As DNA, the CDR3 is TGCGCCAGCAGCCCGGGACAGGGGGCCTACGAGCAGTACTTC. Residues: CASSPGQGAYEQYF.

This chain joins TRBV10-3 and TRBJ1-1; D may be TRBD1 (5 bases). Germline V gene sequence: CDR1 ENHRY, CDR2 SYGVKD. The CDR3 totals 13 residues. The germline V and J ends were trimmed by 7 bases and 6 bases, with 15 bases remaining between them. The CDR3 region is CAINGQGGPEAFF. The CDR3 DNA is TGTGCCATCAATGGGCAGGGCGGACCTGAAGCTTTCTTT.

The CDR3 protein is CASSSRVPFYSNQPQHF. DNA for the CDR3: TGTGCCAGCAGTTCCCGGGTCCCCTTTTATAGCAATCAGCCCCAGCATTTT. The chain is built from TRBV9 and TRBJ1-5, with D unresolved. V was pared by 5 bases and J by 0 bases, with 18 bases between. The CDR3 loop spans 17 amino acids. The V gene's germline CDR1 is SGDLS and CDR2 YYNGEE.

The chain has TRBV4-2 and TRBJ2-7; 8 positions agree with TRBD2. Trimming took 3 bases from V and 7 from J; bases not matched to a gene: 5. The length of the CDR3 is 13 residues. CDR1 and CDR2 from the germline V gene are LGHNA and YNFKEQ. The CDR3 protein is CASSQKLAEEQYF. The DNA for the CDR3 is TGTGCCAGCAGCCAGAAACTAGCGGAAGAGCAGTACTTC.

This chain joins TRBV6-1 and TRBJ1-1; TRBD1 aligns across 8 bases. The length of the CDR3 is 13 residues. Per the germline V gene, CDR1 is MNHNS and CDR2 is SASEGT. J lost 12 bases, V lost 0 bases, and 6 bases had no gene match. The CDR3 bases are TGTGCCAGCAGTGAAGCGTCGACAGGGGTTCCTTTCTTT. It translates to CASSEASTGVPFF.

This clone came up a few times. The V and J genes are TRBV7-2 and TRBJ1-2; D remains ambiguous. Germline V gene data show CDR1 as SGHTA and CDR2 as FQGNSA. V lost 1 base, J lost 8 bases, and 14 bases lay in between. The CDR3 is 14 residues long. The CDR3 DNA sequence: TGTGCCAGCAGCTTAGGTGTTCAGTCCGGGGGCTACACCTTC. Translation gives CASSLGVQSGGYTF.

The chain joins TRBV6-2 or TRBV6-3 to TRBJ2-1; D unresolved. Trimming left V 5 bases short and J 2 bases short, with 16 bases between. The germline V gene has CDR1 MNHEY and CDR2 SVGEGT. The CDR3 is 16 residues long. The CDR3: CASSHPSQPPYNEQFF. The CDR3 nucleotides are TGTGCCAGCAGTCATCCCTCACAGCCTCCCTACAATGAGCAGTTCTTC.

This clone was seen just once. This chain links TRBV6-2 or TRBV6-3 with TRBJ1-2; TRBD1 matches at 7 bases. Trimming cost V 5 bases and J 9 bases; bases outside gene matches: 18. There are 16 residues in the CDR3. Germline loops: CDR1 MNHEY, CDR2 SVGEGT. The CDR3 spells CASSKARQGLVYRYTF. CDR3 nucleotide sequence: TGTGCCAGCAGTAAAGCGAGACAGGGTCTCGTTTATCGCTACACCTTC.

The chain carries TRBV5-4 and TRBJ1-4; 7 bases fit TRBD1. The CDR3 runs to 17 residues. Per the germline V gene, CDR1 is SGHNT and CDR2 is YYREEE (reference sequence). Losses at the gene ends were 6 bases for V and 0 bases for J; bases not matched to a gene: 11. This CDR3 is CASTSGAGGATNEKLFF. DNA of the CDR3: TGTGCCAGCACCTCTGGGGCAGGGGGAGCAACTAATGAAAAACTGTTTTTT.

The CDR3 DNA is TGCAGCGCCCTCGGGGATTTGGGCAAAAACATTCAGTACTTC. Translated: CSALGDLGKNIQYF. The rearrangement links TRBV29-1 to TRBJ2-4, with a possible D match to TRBD2 (5 bases). V lost 7 bases, J lost 3 bases, and 16 bases lay in between. The CDR3 runs 14 residues. CDR1 is SQVTM, CDR2 ANQGSEA, per germline.

The chain uses TRBV5-1 and TRBJ1-2, with a tentative D call TRBD1 (5 bases). The length of the CDR3 is 14 residues. CDR1 and CDR2 from the germline V gene are SGHRS and YFSETQ. With 1 base removed from V and 2 bases from J, the gap between germline ends came to 9 bases. CDR3 coding DNA: TGCGCCAGCAGCTTGAACAGGCAAAACTATGGCTACACCTTC. Its translation is CASSLNRQNYGYTF.

The CDR3: CASSPLAGGPVAEQYF. The CDR3 DNA is TGTGCCAGCTCGCCTCTAGCGGGAGGGCCCGTTGCCGAGCAGTACTTC. This chain links TRBV18 with TRBJ2-7, with 12 positions matching TRBD2. The CDR3 sequence is 16 residues long. V dropped 6 bases and J dropped 6; count of bases not matched to a gene: 12. Germline V gives CDR1 KGHSH, CDR2 LQKENI.

This chain connects TRBV5-1 to TRBJ2-7; 7 nucleotides line up with TRBD1. Germline CDR1 SGHRS, CDR2 YFSETQ. V lost 3 bases to trimming and J lost 3 bases; unmatched junction nucleotides: 9. This CDR3 is built from 15 residues. The CDR3 sequence: CASSSPSTGNYEQYF. CDR3 DNA sequence: TGCGCCAGCAGCTCCCCCTCGACAGGGAACTACGAGCAGTACTTC.

The chain uses TRBV4-2 and TRBJ2-1, with 8 bases fitting TRBD2. The CDR3 totals 16 residues. Germline lookup yields CDR1 LGHNA and CDR2 YNFKEQ. V gave up 0 bases and J gave up 4 bases; unmatched junction bases: 5. The CDR3 sequence is CASSQDLAGSYNEQFF. Written as DNA, the CDR3 is TGTGCCAGCAGCCAAGATTTAGCGGGATCTTACAATGAGCAGTTCTTC.

This chain links TRBV5-1 with TRBJ2-7, with TRBD1 as a possible D gene (5 bases). The CDR3 totals 17 residues. CDR1 is SGHRS and CDR2 is YFSETQ in the germline V gene. The V gene lost 0 bases and the J gene lost 9 bases, with 25 bases spanning the gap. The DNA for the CDR3 is TGCGCCAGCAGCTTGGAACTTTCTAGGGGTTATCGCTTGGGGCAGTACTTC. It translates to CASSLELSRGYRLGQYF.

The rearrangement links TRBV7-2 to TRBJ2-5; tentative D call: TRBD2 (6 bases). Per the germline V gene, CDR1 is SGHTA and CDR2 is FQGNSA. The CDR3 runs to 16 residues. With 5 bases removed from V and 2 bases from J, the gap between germline ends came to 18 bases. The CDR3 DNA reads as TGTGCCAGCAGCGCGCGGGGCTCTCCGGGGCAAGAGACCCAGTACTTC. Translation: CASSARGSPGQETQYF.

This chain connects TRBV11-2 to TRBJ2-5; D unclear. CDR1 and CDR2 from the germline V gene are SGHAT and FQNNGV. The CDR3 consists of 14 residues. Trimming left V 5 bases short and J 4 bases short, with 14 bases between. The CDR3 nucleotides are TGTGCCAGCAGCCAACTACCCCAGCGAGAGACCCAGTACTTC. Encoded protein: CASSQLPQRETQYF. The full variable domain, completed using reference TRBV11-2 and TRBJ2-5, is EAGVAQSPRYKIIEKRQSVAFWCNPISGHATLYWYQQILGQGPKLLIQFQNNGVVDDSQLPKDRFSAERLKGVDSTLKIQPAKLEDSAVYLCASSQLPQRETQYFGPGTRLLVL.

The genes are TRBV7-2 and TRBJ2-1; tentative D call: TRBD1 (6 bases). Germline CDR1 SGHTA, CDR2 FQGNSA. This CDR3 region has 14 residues. The V end lost 5 bases, the J end lost 0 bases, and 8 bases lay between the germline ends. The DNA for the CDR3 is TGTGCCAGCAGCCAGGACAGCTCCTACAATGAGCAGTTCTTC. Translated, it gives CASSQDSSYNEQFF.

On this clone: This sample includes further DNA sequences coding for the same CDR3. The rearrangement links TRBV5-1 to TRBJ2-5; D unclear. Between the trimmed V and J ends, which lost 5 bases and 3 bases, there was a span of 5 bases. Looked up from germline, CDR1 is SGHRS and CDR2 is YFSETQ. The CDR3 spans 11 residues. CDR3 protein: CASSTEETQYF. The CDR3 region has the DNA TGCGCCAGCAGTACTGAAGAGACCCAGTACTTC.

In this sample, this clone turned up a few times. The chain is built from TRBV27 and TRBJ1-2, with D perhaps TRBD1 (6 bases). Germline values: CDR1 MNHEY, CDR2 SMNVEV (reference sequence). V was clipped by 5 bases and J by 7 bases, with 14 bases between them. The CDR3 contains 13 residues. CDR3 region: CASSPRDIGGYTF. CDR3 coding DNA: TGTGCCAGCAGTCCTCGGGACATTGGTGGCTACACCTTC.

This clone has only a few counts. A junction end diverges from the germline sequence, so it may reflect a read error. This chain uses TRBV7-2 with TRBJ2-1; 7 positions match TRBD2. This CDR3 spans 15 amino acids. Germline V gene lookup returns CDR1 SGHTA and CDR2 FQGNSA. For the CDR3, the DNA is TGTGCCAGCAGATTAGGGGCGGGGGTTTACAATGAGCAGTTCTTC. Its translation: CASRLGAGVYNEQFF.